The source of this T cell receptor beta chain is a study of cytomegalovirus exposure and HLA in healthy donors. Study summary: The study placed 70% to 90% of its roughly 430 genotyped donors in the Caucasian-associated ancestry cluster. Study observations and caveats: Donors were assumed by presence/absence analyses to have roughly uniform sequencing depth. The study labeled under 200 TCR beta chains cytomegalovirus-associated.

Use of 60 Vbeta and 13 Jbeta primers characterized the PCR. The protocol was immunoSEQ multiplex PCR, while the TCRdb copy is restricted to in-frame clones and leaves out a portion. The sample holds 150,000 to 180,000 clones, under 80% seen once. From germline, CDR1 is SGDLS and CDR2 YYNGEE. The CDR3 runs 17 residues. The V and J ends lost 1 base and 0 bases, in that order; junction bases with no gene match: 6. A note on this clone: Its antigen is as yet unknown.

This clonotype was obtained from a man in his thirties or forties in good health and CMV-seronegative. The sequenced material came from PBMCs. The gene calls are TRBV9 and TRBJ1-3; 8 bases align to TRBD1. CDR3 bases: TGTGCCAGCAGCGTATTCGGGACAGGCAGCTCTGGAAACACCATATATTTT. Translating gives CASSVFGTGSSGNTIYF.